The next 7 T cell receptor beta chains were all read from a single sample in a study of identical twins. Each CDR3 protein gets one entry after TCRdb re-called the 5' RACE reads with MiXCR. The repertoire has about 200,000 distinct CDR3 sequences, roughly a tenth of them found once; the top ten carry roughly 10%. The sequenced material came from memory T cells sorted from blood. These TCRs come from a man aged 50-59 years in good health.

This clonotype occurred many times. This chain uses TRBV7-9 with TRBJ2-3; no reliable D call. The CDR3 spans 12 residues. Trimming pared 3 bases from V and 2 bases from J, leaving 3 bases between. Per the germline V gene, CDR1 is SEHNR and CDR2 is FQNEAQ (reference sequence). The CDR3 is CASSFHTDTQYF. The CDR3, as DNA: TGTGCCAGCAGCTTCCACACAGATACGCAGTATTTT.

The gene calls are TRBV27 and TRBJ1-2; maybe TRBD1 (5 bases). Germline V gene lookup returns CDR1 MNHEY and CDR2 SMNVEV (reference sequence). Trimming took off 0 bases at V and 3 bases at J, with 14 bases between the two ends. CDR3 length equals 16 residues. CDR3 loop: CASSLSFLGRDYGYTF. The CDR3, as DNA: TGTGCCAGCAGTTTATCGTTTCTTGGCAGGGACTATGGCTACACCTTC.

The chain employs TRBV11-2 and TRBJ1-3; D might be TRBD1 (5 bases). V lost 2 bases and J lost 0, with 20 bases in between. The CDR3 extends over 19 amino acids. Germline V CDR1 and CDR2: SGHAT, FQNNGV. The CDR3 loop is CASSLRAVRQGDSGNTIYF. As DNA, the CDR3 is TGTGCCAGCAGCTTAAGGGCGGTGCGGCAGGGTGACTCTGGAAACACCATATATTTT.

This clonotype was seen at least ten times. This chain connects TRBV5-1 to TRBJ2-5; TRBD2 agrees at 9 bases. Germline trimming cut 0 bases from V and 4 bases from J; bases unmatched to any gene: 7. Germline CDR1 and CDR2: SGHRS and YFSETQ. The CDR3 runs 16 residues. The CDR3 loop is CASSLDGGRAVETQYF. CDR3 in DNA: TGCGCCAGCAGCTTGGATGGCGGGAGGGCCGTAGAGACCCAGTACTTC. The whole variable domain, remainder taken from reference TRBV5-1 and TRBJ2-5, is KAGVTQTPRYLIKTRGQQVTLSCSPISGHRSVSWYQQTPGQGLQFLFEYFSETQRNKGNFPGRFSGRQFSNSRSEMNVSTLELGDSALYLCASSLDGGRAVETQYFGPGTRLLVL.

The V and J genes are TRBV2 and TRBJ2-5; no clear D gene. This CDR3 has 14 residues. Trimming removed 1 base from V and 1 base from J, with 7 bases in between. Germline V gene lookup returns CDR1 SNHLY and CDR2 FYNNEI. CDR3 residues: CASSEVEFQETQYF. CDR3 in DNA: TGTGCCAGCAGTGAAGTTGAGTTCCAAGAGACCCAGTACTTC.

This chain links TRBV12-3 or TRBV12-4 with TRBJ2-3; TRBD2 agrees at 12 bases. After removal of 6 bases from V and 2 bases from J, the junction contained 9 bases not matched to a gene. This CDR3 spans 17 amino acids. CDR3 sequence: CASSRGLAGWDTDTQYF. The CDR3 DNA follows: TGTGCCAGCAGCCGTGGACTAGCGGGGTGGGACACAGATACGCAGTATTTT.

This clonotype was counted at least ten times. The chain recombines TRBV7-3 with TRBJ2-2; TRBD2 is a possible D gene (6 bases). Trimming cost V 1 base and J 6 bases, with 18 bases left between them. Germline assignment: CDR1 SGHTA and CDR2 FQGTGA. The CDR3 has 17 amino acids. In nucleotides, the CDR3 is TGTGCCAGCAGCTTAATGCTTGCGGGGCCTAGTCCCGGGGAGCTGTTTTTT. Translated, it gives CASSLMLAGPSPGELFF.